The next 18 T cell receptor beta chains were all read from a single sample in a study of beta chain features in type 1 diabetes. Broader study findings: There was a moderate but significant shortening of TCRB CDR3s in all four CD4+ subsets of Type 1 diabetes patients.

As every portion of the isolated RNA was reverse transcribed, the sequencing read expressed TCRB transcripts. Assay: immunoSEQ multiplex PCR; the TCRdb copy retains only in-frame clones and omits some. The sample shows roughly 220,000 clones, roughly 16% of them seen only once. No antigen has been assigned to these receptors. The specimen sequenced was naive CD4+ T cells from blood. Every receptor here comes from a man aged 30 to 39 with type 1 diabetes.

The CDR3 nucleotides are TGTGCCAGCAGTTCACCTCCGAACACTGAAGCTTTCTTT. Its translation: CASSSPPNTEAFF. This sequence joins TRBV25-1 and TRBJ1-1; D is unclear. The CDR3 has 13 residues. Trimming removed 5 bases from V and 1 base from J, with 8 bases in between. Germline CDR1 reads MGHDK; CDR2 reads SYGVNS.

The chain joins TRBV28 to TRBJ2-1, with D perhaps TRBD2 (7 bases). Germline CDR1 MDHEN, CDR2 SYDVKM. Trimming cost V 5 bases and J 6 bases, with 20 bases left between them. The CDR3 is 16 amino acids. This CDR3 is CASSPVGGGGRNEQFF. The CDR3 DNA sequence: TGTGCCAGCAGTCCGGTAGGGGGGGGCGGACGCAATGAGCAGTTCTTC.

The CDR3 region is CASSLDGDRGTTQYF. Here the CDR3 DNA reads TGTGCCAGCAGCTTAGATGGGGACAGGGGAACAACCCAGTACTTC. The V gene is TRBV7-2, the J gene TRBJ2-5, with 10 positions matching TRBD1. The CDR3 is 15 amino acids. Germline V gene lookup returns CDR1 SGHTA and CDR2 FQGNSA. Unmatched junction bases numbered 7, after V lost 1 base and J lost 8 bases. Full variable domain (rest looked up from reference TRBV7-2 and TRBJ2-5): GAGVSQSPSNKVTEKGKDVELRCDPISGHTALYWYRQSLGQGLEFLIYFQGNSAPDKSGLPSDRFSAERTGGSVSTLTIQRTQQEDSAVYLCASSLDGDRGTTQYFGPGTRLLVL.

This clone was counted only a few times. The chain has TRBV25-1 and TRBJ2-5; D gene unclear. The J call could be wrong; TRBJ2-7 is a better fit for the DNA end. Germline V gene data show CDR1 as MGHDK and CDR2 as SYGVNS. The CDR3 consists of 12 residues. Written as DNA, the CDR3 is TGTGCCAGCAGTATTCTGGGGTACGAGCAGTACTTC. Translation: CASSILGYEQYF.

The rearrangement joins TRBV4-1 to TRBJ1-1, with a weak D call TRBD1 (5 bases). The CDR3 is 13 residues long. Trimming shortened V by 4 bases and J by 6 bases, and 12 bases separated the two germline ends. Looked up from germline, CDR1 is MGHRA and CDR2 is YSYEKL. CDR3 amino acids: CASSPEGTPEAFF. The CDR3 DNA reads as TGCGCCAGCAGCCCTGAGGGGACTCCTGAAGCTTTCTTT.

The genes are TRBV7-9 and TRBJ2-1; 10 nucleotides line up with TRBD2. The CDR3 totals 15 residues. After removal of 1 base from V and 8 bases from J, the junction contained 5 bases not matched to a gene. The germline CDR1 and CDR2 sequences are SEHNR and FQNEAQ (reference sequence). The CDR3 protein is CASSLGASGSDEQFF. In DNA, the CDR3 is TGTGCCAGCAGCTTAGGGGCTAGCGGGAGTGATGAGCAGTTCTTC.

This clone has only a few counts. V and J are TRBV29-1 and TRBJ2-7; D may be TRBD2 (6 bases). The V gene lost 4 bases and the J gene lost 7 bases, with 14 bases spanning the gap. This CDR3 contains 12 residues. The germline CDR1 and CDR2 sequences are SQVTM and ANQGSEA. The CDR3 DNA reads TGCAGCGTTGGATTACAGGCGGGGGAGCAGTACTTC. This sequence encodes CSVGLQAGEQYF.

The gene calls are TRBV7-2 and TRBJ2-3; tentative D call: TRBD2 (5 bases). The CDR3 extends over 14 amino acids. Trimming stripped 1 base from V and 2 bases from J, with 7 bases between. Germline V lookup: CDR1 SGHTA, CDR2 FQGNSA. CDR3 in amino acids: CASSLVTNTDTQYF. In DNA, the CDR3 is TGTGCCAGCAGCTTAGTGACTAACACAGATACGCAGTATTTT.

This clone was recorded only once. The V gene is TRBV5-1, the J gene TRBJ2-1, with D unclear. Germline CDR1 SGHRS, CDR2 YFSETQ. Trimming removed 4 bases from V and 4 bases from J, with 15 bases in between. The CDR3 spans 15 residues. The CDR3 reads CASSLTGSDYNEQFF. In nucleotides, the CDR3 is TGCGCCAGCAGCCTAACCGGGTCCGATTACAATGAGCAGTTCTTC.

CDR3 DNA: TGTGCCAGTGGGACTGCACAGACCCAGTACTTC. Translated, it gives CASGTAQTQYF. J is TRBJ2-5 and V is TRBV28, with D possibly TRBD2 on 6 matching bases. This CDR3 has 11 residues. The germline V gene encodes CDR1 MDHEN and CDR2 SYDVKM. V gave up 9 bases and J gave up 6 bases, with 11 bases separating them.

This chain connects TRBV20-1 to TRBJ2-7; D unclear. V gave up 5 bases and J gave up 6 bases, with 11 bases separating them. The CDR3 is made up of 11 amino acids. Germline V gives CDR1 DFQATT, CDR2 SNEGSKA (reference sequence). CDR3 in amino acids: CSASTNSEQYF. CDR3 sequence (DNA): TGCAGTGCTTCGACAAACAGCGAGCAGTACTTC.

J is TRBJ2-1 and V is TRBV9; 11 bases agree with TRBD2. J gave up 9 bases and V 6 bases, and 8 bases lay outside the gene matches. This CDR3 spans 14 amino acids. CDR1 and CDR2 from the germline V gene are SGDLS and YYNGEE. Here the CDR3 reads CASTSTSGIGEQFF. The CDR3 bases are TGTGCCAGCACCTCGACTAGCGGGATCGGTGAGCAGTTCTTC. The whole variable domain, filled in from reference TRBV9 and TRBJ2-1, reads DSGVTQTPKHLITATGQRVTLRCSPRSGDLSVYWYQQSLDQGLQFLIQYYNGEERAKGNILERFSAQQFPDLHSELNLSSLELGDSALYFCASTSTSGIGEQFFGPGTRLTVL.

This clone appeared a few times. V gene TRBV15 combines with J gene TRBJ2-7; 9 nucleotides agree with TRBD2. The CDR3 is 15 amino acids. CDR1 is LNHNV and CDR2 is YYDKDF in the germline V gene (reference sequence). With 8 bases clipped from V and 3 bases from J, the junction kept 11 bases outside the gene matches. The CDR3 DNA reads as TGTGCCACCTCCCTTAAGACTAGCGGAAACTACGAGCAGTACTTC. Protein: CATSLKTSGNYEQYF. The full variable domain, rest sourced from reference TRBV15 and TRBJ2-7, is DAMVIQNPRYQVTQFGKPVTLSCSQTLNHNVMYWYQQKSSQAPKLLFHYYDKDFNNEADTPDNFQSRRPNTSFCFLDIRSPGLGDTAMYLCATSLKTSGNYEQYFGPGTRLTVT.

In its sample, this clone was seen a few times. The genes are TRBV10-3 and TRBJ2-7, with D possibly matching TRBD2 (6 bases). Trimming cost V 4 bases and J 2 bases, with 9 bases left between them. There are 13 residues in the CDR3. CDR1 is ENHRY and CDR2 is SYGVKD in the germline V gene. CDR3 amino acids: CAISGTTAYEQYF. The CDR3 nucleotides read TGTGCCATCAGTGGGACTACCGCCTACGAGCAGTACTTC.

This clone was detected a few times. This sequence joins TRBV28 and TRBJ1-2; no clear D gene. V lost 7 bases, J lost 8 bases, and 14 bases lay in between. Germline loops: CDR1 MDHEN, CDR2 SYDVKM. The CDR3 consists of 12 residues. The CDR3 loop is CASTRRVGGYTF. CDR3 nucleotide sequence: TGTGCCAGCACCCGGCGGGTGGGCGGCTACACCTTC.

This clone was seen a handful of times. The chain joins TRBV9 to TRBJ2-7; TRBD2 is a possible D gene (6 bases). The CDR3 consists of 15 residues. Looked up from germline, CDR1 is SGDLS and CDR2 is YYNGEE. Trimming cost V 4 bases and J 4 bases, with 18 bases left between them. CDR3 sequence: CASSPRDSRRYEQYF. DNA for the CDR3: TGTGCCAGCAGCCCACGGGACTCCCGTAGGTACGAGCAGTACTTC.

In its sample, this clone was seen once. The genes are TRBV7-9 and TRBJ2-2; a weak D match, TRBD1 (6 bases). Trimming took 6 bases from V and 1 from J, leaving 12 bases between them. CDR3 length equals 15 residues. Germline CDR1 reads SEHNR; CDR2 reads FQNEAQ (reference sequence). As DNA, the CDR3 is TGTGCCAGCAGTCGATCACAGGGGAACACCGGGGAGCTGTTTTTT. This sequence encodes CASSRSQGNTGELFF.

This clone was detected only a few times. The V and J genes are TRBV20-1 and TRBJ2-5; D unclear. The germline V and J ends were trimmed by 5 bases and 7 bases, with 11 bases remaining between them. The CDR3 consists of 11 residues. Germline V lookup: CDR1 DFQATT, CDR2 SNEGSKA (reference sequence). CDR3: CSAWVAVTQYF. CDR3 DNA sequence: TGCAGTGCTTGGGTGGCGGTGACCCAGTACTTC.